The table lists the clone carrying this T cell receptor beta chain with a few counts. The data were taken from a study of blood T cell repertoires in COVID-19. Study-level information: Researchers got acute and convalescent COVID-19 samples from the United States, Italy and Spain. In each case, the material was cDNA or gDNA derived from T cells, B-cell-depleted T cells, or PBMCs.

Germline V gene lookup returns CDR1 SGDLS and CDR2 YYNGEE. Between the trimmed V and J ends, which lost 0 bases and 4 bases, there was a span of 14 bases. This CDR3 has 16 amino acids. Source study methods: Using reference gene primer amplification, nucleated cell counts were estimated. The assay was immunoSEQ multiplex PCR, and TCRdb's table has in-frame clones only and misses some. That table gives V, J and clone size, and the DNA gave D and trimming. The repertoire includes 64,000 or so clones, over 75% of them detected once, and roughly 9.7% sits in the top ten. The sequence was obtained from a human donor in a cohort sampled during active COVID-19. Sequences were obtained from peripheral blood. The chain combines TRBV9 with TRBJ2-1; a possible D gene is TRBD1 (5 bases). CDR3 in DNA: TGTGCCAGCAGCGTAGCGGAGACAGCTTATTACAATGAGCAGTTCTTC. Protein product: CASSVAETAYYNEQFF.